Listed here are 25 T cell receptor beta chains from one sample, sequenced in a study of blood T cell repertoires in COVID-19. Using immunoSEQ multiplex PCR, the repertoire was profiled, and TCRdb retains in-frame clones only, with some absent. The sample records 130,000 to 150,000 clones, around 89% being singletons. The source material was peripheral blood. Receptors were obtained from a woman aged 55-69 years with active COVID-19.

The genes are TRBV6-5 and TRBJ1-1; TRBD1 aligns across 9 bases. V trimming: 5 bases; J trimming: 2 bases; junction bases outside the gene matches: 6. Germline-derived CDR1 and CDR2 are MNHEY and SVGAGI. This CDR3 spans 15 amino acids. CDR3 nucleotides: TGTGCCAGCAGTACTACAGGGGGCGCAAACACTGAAGCTTTCTTT. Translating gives CASSTTGGANTEAFF.

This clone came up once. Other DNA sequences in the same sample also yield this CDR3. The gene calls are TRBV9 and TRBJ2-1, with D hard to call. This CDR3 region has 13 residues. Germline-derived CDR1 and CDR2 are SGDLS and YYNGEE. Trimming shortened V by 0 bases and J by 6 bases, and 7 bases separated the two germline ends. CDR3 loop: CASSVGPVNEQFF. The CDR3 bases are TGTGCCAGCAGCGTAGGCCCGGTCAATGAGCAGTTCTTC.

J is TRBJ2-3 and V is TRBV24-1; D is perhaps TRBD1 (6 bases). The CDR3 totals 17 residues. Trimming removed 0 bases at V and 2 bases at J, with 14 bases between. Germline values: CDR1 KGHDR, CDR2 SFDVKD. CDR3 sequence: CATSDLGRTAHTDTQYF. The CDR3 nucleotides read TGTGCCACCAGTGATTTGGGGCGGACAGCCCACACAGATACGCAGTATTTT.

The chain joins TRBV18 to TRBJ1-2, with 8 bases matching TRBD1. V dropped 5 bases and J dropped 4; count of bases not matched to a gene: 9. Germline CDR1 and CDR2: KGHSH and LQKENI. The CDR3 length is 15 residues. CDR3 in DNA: TGTGCCAGCTCATCACGGCAGGGGGCGGGCTATGGCTACACCTTC. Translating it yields CASSSRQGAGYGYTF.

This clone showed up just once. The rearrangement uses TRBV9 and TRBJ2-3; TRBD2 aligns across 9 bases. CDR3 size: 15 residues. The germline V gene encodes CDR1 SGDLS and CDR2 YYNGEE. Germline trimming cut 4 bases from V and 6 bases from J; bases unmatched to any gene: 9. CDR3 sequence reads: CASSSGLAPRDTQYF. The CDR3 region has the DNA TGTGCCAGCAGCTCGGGACTAGCTCCCCGCGATACGCAGTATTTT. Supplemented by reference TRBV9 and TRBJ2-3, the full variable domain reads DSGVTQTPKHLITATGQRVTLRCSPRSGDLSVYWYQQSLDQGLQFLIQYYNGEERAKGNILERFSAQQFPDLHSELNLSSLELGDSALYFCASSSGLAPRDTQYFGPGTRLTVL.

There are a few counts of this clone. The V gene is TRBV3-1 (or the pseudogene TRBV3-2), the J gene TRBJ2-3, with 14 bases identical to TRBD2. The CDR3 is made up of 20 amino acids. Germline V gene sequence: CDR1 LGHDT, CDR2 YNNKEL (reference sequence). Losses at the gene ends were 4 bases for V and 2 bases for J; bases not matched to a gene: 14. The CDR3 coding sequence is TGTGCCAGCAGCCGTCGTGGACTAGCGGGAGGCGAAAGACTCACAGATACGCAGTATTTT. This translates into CASSRRGLAGGERLTDTQYF.

The CDR3 DNA follows: TGTGCCAGCAGCCCCCTGACAGGGGGCGCAGGGGACACCATATATTTT. Translated: CASSPLTGGAGDTIYF. The chain links TRBV4-2 to TRBJ1-3; 10 nucleotides line up with TRBD1. The CDR3 is made up of 16 amino acids. The V segment lost 4 bases and the J segment 8 bases; nucleotides outside the gene matches: 11. Per germline, CDR1 LGHNA and CDR2 YNFKEQ.

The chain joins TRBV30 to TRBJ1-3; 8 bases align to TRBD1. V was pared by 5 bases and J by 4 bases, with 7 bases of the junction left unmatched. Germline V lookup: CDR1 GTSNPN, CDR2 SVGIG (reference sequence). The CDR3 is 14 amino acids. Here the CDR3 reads CAWYGRGLGNTIYF. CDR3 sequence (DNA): TGTGCCTGGTACGGCAGGGGGCTCGGAAACACCATATATTTT.

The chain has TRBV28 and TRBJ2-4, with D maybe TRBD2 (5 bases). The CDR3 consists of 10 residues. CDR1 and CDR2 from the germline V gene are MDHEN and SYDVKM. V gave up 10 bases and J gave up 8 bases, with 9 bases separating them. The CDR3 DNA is TGTGCCAAAGGAGGAGACATTCAGTACTTC. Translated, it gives CAKGGDIQYF.

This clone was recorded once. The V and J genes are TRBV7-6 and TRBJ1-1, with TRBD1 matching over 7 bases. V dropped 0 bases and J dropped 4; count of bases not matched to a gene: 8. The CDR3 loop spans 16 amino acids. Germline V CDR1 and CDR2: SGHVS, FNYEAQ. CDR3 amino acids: CASSLARGQQSTEAFF. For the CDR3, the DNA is TGTGCCAGCAGCTTAGCGCGGGGACAGCAAAGCACTGAAGCTTTCTTT.

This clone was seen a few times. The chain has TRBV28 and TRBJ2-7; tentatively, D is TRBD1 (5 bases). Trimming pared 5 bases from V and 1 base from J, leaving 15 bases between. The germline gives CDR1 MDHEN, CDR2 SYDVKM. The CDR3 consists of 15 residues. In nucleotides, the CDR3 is TGTGCCAGCAGTGGGGCTGAATATCTATCCTACGAGCAGTACTTC. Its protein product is CASSGAEYLSYEQYF.

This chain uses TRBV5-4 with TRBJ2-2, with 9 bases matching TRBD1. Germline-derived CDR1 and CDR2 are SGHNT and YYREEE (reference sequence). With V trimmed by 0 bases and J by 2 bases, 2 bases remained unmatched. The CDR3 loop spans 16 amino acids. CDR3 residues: CASSLGQGVNTGELFF. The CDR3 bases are TGTGCCAGCAGCTTGGGACAGGGGGTAAACACCGGGGAGCTGTTTTTT.

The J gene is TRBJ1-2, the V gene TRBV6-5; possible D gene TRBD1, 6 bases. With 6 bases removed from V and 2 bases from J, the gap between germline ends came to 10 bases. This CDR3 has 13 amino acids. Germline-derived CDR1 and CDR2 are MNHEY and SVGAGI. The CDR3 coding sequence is TGTGCCAGCAGAACAGGGACCAACTATGGCTACACCTTC. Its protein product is CASRTGTNYGYTF.

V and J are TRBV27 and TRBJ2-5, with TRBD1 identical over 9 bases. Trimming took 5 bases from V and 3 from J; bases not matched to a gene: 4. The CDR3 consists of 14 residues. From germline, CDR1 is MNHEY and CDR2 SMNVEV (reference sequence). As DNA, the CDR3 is TGTGCCAGCAGTCCCCGGACAGGGGAAGAGACCCAGTACTTC. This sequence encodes CASSPRTGEETQYF.

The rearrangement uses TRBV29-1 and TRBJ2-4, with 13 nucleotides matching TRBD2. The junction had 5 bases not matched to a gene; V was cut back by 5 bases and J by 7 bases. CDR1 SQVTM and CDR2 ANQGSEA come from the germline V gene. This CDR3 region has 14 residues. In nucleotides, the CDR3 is TGCAGCGTTCAGGGACTAGCGGGAAGGAACATTCAGTACTTC. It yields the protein CSVQGLAGRNIQYF.

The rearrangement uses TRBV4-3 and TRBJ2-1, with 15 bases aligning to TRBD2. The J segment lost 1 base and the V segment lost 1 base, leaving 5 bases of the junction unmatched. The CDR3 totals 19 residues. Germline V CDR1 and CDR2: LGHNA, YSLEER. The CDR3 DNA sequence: TGCGCCAGCAGCCAAGGGGGACTAGCGGGAGGAGGGTCCTACAATGAGCAGTTCTTC. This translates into CASSQGGLAGGGSYNEQFF.

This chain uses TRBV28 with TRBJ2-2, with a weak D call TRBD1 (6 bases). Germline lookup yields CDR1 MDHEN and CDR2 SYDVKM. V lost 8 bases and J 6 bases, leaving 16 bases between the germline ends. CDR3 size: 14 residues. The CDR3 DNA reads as TGTGCCAGCGCCGGGCAGAACAGGGCCGGGGAGCTGTTTTTT. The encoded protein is CASAGQNRAGELFF.

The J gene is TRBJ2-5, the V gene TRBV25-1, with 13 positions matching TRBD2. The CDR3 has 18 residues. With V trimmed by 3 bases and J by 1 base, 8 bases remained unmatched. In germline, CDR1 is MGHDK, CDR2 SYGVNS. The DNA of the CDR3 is TGTGCCAGCAGTGAGTGGACTAGCGGGAGAAGGGCCCAAGAGACCCAGTACTTC. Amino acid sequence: CASSEWTSGRRAQETQYF.

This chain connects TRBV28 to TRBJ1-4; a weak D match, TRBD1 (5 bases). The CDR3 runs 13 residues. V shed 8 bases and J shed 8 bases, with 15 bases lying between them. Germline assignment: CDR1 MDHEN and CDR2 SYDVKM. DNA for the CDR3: TGTGCCAGCCTCAGGGTTAAGGGAGAAAAACTGTTTTTT. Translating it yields CASLRVKGEKLFF.

CDR3 DNA: TGTGCCAGTAGGAGGCGCGGGACAGGTCCAACTAACTATGGCTACACCTTC. This translates into CASRRRGTGPTNYGYTF. This chain uses TRBV19 with TRBJ1-2; 8 positions agree with TRBD1. V trimming: 6 bases; J trimming: 0 bases; junction bases outside the gene matches: 12. The CDR3 has 17 amino acids. Germline V lookup: CDR1 LNHDA, CDR2 SQIVND (reference sequence).

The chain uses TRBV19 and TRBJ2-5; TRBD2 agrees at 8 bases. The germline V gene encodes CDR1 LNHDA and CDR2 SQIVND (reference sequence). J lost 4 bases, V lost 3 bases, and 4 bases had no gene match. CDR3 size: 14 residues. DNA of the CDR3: TGTGCCAGTAGTATGGTTAGCGGGATAGAGACCCAGTACTTC. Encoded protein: CASSMVSGIETQYF.

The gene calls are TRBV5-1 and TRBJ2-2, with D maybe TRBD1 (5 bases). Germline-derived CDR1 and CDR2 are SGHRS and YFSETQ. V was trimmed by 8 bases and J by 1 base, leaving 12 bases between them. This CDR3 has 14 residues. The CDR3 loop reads CASEIGENTGELFF. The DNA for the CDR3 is TGCGCCAGTGAGATAGGGGAGAACACCGGGGAGCTGTTTTTT.

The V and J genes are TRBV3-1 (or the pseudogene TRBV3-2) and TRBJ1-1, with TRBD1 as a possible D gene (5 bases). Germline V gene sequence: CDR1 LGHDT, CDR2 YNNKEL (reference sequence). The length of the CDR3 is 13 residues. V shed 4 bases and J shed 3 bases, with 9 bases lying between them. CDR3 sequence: CASSLDSYTEAFF. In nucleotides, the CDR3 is TGTGCCAGCAGCCTTGACAGTTACACTGAAGCTTTCTTT.

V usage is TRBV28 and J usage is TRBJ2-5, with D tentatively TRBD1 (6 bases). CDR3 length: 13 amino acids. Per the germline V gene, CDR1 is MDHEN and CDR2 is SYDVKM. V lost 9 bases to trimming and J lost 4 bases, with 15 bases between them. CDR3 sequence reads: CASRRTATETQYF. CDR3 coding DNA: TGTGCCAGTAGACGGACAGCCACAGAGACCCAGTACTTC.

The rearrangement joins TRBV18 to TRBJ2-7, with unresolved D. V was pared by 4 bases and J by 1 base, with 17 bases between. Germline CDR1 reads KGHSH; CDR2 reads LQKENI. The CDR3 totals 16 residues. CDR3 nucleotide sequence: TGTGCCAGCTCACAACTCCTGACTGCTACTTCCTACGAGCAGTACTTC. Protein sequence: CASSQLLTATSYEQYF.